The entry below gives a single TCR beta chain sequence along with its context. What it binds is not known. The sample belongs to a study of Ad26.COV2.S vaccination and SARS-CoV-2 variants. Overall study context: A participant enrolled in the COV1001 Ad26.COV2.S trial arm provided the sample. By the intramuscular route, Ad26.COV2.S was given once, or twice 56 days apart. Study results and caveats: Vaccine recipients and placebo recipients showed similar non-spike TCR breadth.

Repertoires were generated with immunoSEQ multiplex PCR, while TCRdb's copy carries only in-frame clones and drops some. The sample yields around 450,000 clones, approximately 90% seen once. CDR3 length: 12 residues. V lost 8 bases and J lost 3, with 11 bases in between. The treatment: approximately 18 received Ad26.COV2.S at low or high dose, single or two shots; about 5 received placebo; per-sample allocation not given. All samples were drawn on day 63, counting from the first vaccine or placebo injection. This sequence joins TRBV12-3 or TRBV12-4 and TRBJ2-7, with D perhaps TRBD2 (5 bases). The starting material was peripheral blood, obtained in a trial of Ad26.COV2.S vaccine versus placebo. The TCR sequence derives from a person between 18 and 65 years old who received the Ad26.COV2.S COVID-19 vaccine or a placebo. Here the CDR3 reads CASGPGDYEQYF. The CDR3 nucleotides read TGTGCCAGCGGGCCCGGGGACTACGAGCAGTACTTC.